This entry describes one T cell receptor (beta chain). V shed 6 bases, J shed 10 bases, and the junction held 5 bases outside the gene matches. CDR3 length: 11 amino acids. Germline loops: CDR1 SQVTM, CDR2 ANQGSEA. The sample belongs to a study of human T cells and chemical hapten exposure. From the RACE reads, TCRdb called clonotypes with MiXCR, one entry per CDR3 protein. The data contain 150,000 to 200,000 distinct CDR3 sequences, about a quarter of them seen just once; the ten biggest clones take up roughly 2.2%. Documented time point: patch test 3, about 24 weeks after DPC sensitization. Noted treatment: therapeutic diphenylcyclopropenone sensitization with weekly scalp DPC.

Sequences were derived from whole blood, sampled in connection with sensitization to the hapten diphenylcyclopropenone (DPC). The chain couples TRBV29-1 to TRBJ1-2, with 10 bases lining up with TRBD1. This receptor was identified in a woman aged 18-29 years with alopecia areata. Some clones in this sample may be carry-over from other donors' samples. CDR3 loop: CSVGTGAFYTF. CDR3 coding DNA: TGCAGCGTAGGGACAGGGGCTTTCTACACCTTC.